This T cell receptor (beta chain) was observed in a study of naive and memory T cell subsets. CDR1 SGHRS and CDR2 YFSETQ come from the germline V gene. V lost 0 bases and J 5 bases, leaving 15 bases between the germline ends. The CDR3 is 16 amino acids. A UMI-containing oligonucleotide was joined by 3' ligation to the TCR cDNA template. Input was about 1 to 1000 ng of DNase-treated total RNA without cell sorting. The SP2 primer and nested alpha and beta constant region primers amplified ligated cDNA in four rounds. Blood and skin TCR RNA was reverse transcribed with alpha and beta constant primers. MiXCR was run by TCRdb on the 5' RACE reads, yielding one entry per CDR3 protein. The sample contains about 56,000 distinct CDR3 sequences, 7.6% of which appear only once.

This chain uses TRBV5-1 with TRBJ2-1, with D possibly matching TRBD1 (6 bases). This sequence was found in a female donor in good health. CDR3 bases: TGCGCCAGCAGCTTGGCCTTAGATGGGGACAACAATGAGCAGTTCTTC. Its protein product is CASSLALDGDNNEQFF.